Here is one T cell receptor beta chain with its context. The entry originates in a study of cytomegalovirus exposure and HLA in healthy donors. It was with 60 Vbeta and 13 Jbeta primers that the PCR ran. Here immunoSEQ multiplex PCR was the method, and the copy in TCRdb shows in-frame clones only, minus some. The sample holds some 100,000 clones, about 80% seen once. All the people who gave samples were healthy bone marrow donors. The CDR3 consists of 13 residues. V was trimmed by 0 bases and J by 7 bases, leaving 12 bases between them. Per germline, CDR1 GTSNPN and CDR2 SVGIG (reference sequence). The sequence derives from a female donor in good health and CMV-seropositive. V usage is TRBV30 and J usage is TRBJ2-5, with D uncertain. What was sequenced was PBMCs. The CDR3 spells CAWSVILLRTQYF. CDR3 coding DNA: TGTGCCTGGAGTGTAATCCTTCTTAGGACCCAGTACTTC.